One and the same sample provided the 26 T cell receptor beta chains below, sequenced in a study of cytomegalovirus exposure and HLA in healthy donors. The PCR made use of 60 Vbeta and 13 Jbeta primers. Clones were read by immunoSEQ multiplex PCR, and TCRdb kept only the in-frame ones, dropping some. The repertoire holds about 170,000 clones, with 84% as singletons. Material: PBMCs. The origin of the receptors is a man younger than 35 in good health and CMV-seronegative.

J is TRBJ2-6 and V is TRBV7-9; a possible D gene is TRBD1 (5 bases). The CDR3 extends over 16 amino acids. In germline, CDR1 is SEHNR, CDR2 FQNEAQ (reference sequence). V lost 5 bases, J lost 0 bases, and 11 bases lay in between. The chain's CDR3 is CASSRGALSGANVLTF. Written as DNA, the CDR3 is TGTGCCAGCAGCCGTGGGGCCCTCTCTGGGGCCAACGTCCTGACTTTC.

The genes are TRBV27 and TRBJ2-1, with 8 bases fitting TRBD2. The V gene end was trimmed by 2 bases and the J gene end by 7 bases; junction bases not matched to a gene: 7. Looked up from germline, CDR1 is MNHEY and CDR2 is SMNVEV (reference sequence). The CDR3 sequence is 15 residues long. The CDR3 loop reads CASSLAGGLHNEQFF. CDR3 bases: TGTGCCAGCAGTTTAGCGGGGGGCCTTCATAATGAGCAGTTCTTC.

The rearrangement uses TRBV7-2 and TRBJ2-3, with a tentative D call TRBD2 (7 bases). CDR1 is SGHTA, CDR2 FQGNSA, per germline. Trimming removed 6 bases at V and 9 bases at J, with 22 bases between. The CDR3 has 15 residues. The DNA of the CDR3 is TGTGCCAGCAGGCTTGGGGGGGCCCTAGGAGACACGCAGTATTTT. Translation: CASRLGGALGDTQYF.

The CDR3 nucleotides read TGTGCCAGCCGCCGGGATAACTTGGCTAACTATGGCTACACCTTC. Its protein is CASRRDNLANYGYTF. The chain links TRBV19 to TRBJ1-2; D gene ambiguous. The germline V and J ends were trimmed by 9 bases and 0 bases, with 17 bases remaining between them. Looked up from germline, CDR1 is LNHDA and CDR2 is SQIVND (reference sequence). The CDR3 is 15 residues long.

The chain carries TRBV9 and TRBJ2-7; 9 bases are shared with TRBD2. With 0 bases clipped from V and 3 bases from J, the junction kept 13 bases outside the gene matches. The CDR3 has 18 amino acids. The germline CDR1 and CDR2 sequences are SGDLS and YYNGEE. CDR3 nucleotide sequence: TGTGCCAGCAGCGTAGGAGGGGGGATAGCGGGAGAGAACTACGAGCAGTACTTC. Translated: CASSVGGGIAGENYEQYF.

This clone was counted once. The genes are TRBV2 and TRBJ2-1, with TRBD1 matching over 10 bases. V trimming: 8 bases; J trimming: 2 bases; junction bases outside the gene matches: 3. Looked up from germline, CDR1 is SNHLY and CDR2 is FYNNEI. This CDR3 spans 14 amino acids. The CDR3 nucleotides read TGTGCCAGCCGGGACAGGGGAGCCTACAATGAGCAGTTCTTC. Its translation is CASRDRGAYNEQFF.

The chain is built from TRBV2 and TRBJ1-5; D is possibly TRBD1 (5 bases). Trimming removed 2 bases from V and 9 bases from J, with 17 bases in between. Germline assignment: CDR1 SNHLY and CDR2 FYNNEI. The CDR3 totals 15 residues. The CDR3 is CASSERPGWVGPQHF. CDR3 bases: TGTGCCAGCAGTGAACGACCAGGGTGGGTTGGGCCCCAGCATTTT.

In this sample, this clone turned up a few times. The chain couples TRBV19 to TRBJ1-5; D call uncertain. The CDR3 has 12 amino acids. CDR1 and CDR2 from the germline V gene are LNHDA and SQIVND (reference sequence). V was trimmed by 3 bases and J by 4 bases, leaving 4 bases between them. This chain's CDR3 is CASSMTNQPQHF. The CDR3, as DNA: TGTGCCAGTAGTATGACAAATCAGCCCCAGCATTTT.

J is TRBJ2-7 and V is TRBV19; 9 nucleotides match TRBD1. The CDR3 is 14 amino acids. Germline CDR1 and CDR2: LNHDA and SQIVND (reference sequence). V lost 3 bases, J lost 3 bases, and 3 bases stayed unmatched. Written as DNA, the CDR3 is TGTGCCAGTAGTATTGCGGGACAGGGCTACGAGCAGTACTTC. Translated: CASSIAGQGYEQYF.

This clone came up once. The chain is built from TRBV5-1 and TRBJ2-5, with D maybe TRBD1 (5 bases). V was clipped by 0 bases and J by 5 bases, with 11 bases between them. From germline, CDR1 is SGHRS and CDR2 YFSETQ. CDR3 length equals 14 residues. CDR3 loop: CASSLGAAGETQYF. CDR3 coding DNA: TGCGCCAGCAGCTTGGGCGCGGCAGGGGAGACCCAGTACTTC.

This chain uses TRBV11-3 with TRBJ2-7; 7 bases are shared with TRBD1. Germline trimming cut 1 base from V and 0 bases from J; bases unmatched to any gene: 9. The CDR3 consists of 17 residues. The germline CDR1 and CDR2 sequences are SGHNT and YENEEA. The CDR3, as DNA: TGTGCCAGCAGCTTAGTTCAGGGGGTCCGTAGCTCCTACGAGCAGTACTTC. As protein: CASSLVQGVRSSYEQYF.

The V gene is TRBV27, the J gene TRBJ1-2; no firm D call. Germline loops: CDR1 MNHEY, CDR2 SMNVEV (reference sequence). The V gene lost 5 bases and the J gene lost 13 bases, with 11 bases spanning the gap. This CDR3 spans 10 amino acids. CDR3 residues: CASSKTPPTF. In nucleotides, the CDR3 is TGTGCCAGCAGTAAGACTCCACCCACCTTC.

The CDR3 reads CASRGLYEQYF. The DNA for the CDR3 is TGTGCCAGCAGGGGCTTGTACGAGCAGTACTTC. This chain joins TRBV6-6 and TRBJ2-7; no definite D call. CDR1 MNHNY and CDR2 SVGAGI come from the germline V gene (reference sequence). The CDR3 is 11 residues long. V dropped 6 bases and J dropped 4 bases, with 7 bases sitting between them.

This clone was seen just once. In DNA, the CDR3 is TGTGCCACCAGCAGAGCAGCGGGGAGGGCCAGGGATGAGCAGTTCTTC. It encodes CATSRAAGRARDEQFF. This chain links TRBV15 with TRBJ2-1; 7 bases align to TRBD2. Germline CDR1 reads LNHNV; CDR2 reads YYDKDF (reference sequence). Trimming took 1 base from V and 8 from J; bases not matched to a gene: 11. This CDR3 region has 16 residues.

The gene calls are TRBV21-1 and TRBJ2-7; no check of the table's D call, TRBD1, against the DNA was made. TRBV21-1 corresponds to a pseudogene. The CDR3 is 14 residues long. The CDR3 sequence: CASAHRELSYEQYF. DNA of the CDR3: TGTGCCAGTGCCCACAGGGAATTATCCTACGAGCAGTACTTC.

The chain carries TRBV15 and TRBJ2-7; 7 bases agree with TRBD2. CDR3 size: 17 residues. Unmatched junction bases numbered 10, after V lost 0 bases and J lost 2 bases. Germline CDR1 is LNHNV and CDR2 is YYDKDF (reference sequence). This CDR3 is CATSRDVAAGVPYEQYF. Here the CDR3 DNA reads TGTGCCACCAGCAGAGATGTTGCGGCGGGAGTTCCCTACGAGCAGTACTTC.

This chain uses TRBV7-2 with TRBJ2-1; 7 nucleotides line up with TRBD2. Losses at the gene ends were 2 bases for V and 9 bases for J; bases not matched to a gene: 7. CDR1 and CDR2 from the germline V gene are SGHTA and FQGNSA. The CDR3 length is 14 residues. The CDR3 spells CASSLMREIGEQFF. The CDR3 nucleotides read TGTGCCAGCAGCTTAATGCGGGAGATCGGTGAGCAGTTCTTC.

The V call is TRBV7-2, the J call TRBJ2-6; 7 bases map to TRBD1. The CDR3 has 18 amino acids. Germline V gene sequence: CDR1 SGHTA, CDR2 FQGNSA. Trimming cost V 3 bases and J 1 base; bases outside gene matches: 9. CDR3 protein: CASSFTGTVVSGANVLTF. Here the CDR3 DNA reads TGTGCCAGCAGCTTCACCGGGACAGTTGTATCTGGGGCCAACGTCCTGACTTTC.

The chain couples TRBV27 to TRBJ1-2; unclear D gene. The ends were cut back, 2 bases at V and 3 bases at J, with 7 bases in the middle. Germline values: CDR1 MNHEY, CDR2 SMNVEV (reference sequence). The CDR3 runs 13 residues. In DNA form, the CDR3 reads TGTGCCAGCAGTTTAAACCAGGACTATGGCTACACCTTC. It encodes CASSLNQDYGYTF.

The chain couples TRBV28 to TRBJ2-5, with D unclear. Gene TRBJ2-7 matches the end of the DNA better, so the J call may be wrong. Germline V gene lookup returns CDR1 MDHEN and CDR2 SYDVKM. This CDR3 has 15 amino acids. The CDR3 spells CASSSTGGNSYEQYF. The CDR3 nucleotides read TGTGCCAGCAGCTCGACCGGCGGTAACTCCTACGAGCAGTACTTC.

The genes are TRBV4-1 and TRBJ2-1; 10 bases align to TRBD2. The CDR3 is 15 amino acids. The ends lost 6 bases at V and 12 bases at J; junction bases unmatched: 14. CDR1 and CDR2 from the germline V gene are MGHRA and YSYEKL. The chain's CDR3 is CASRKALSGGEGQFF. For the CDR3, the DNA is TGCGCCAGCAGGAAAGCACTGAGCGGGGGGGAGGGGCAGTTCTTC.

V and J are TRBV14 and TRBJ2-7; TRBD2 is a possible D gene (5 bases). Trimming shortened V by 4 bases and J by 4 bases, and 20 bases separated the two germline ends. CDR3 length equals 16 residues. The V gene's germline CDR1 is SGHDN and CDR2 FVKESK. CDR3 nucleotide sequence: TGTGCCAGCAGCCTCGGGATAGCAGCGGCACGTTACGAGCAGTACTTC. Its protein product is CASSLGIAAARYEQYF.

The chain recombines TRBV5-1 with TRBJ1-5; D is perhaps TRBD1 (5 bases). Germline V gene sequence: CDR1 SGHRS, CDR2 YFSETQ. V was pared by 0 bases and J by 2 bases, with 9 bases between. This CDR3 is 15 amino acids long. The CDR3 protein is CASSLEGMGNQPQHF. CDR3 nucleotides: TGCGCCAGCAGCTTGGAGGGGATGGGCAATCAGCCCCAGCATTTT.

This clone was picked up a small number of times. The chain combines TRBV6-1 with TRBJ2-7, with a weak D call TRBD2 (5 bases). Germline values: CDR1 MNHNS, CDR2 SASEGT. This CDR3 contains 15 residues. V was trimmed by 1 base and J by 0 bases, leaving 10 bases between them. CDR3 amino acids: CASSEETGSSYEQYF. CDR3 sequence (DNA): TGTGCCAGCAGTGAAGAGACGGGGAGCTCCTACGAGCAGTACTTC.

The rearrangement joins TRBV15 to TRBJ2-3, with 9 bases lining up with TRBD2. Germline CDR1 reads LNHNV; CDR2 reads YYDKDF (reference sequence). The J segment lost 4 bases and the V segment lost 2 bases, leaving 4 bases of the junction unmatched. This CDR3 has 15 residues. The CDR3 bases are TGTGCCACCAGCAGACCTAGCGGGGTCGCAGATACGCAGTATTTT. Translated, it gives CATSRPSGVADTQYF.

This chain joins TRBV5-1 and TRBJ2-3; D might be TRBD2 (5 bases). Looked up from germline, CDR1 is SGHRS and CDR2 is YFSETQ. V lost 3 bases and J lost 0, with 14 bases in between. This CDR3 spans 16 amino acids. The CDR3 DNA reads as TGCGCCAGCAGCTACCTGCGGGTTGGGAGCACAGATACGCAGTATTTT. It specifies CASSYLRVGSTDTQYF. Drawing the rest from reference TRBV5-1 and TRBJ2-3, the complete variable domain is KAGVTQTPRYLIKTRGQQVTLSCSPISGHRSVSWYQQTPGQGLQFLFEYFSETQRNKGNFPGRFSGRQFSNSRSEMNVSTLELGDSALYLCASSYLRVGSTDTQYFGPGTRLTVL.